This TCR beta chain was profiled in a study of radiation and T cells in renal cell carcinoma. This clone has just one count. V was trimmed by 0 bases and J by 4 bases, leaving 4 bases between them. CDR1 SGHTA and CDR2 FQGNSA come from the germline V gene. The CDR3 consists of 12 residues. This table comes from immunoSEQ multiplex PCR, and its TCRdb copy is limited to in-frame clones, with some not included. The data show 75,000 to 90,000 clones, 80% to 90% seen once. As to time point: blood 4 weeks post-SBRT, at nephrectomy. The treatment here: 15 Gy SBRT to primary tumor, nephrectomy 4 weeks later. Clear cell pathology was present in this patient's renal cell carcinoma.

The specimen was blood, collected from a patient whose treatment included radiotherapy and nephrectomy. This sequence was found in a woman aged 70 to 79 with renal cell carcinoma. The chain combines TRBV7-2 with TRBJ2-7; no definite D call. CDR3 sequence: CASSLARYEQYF. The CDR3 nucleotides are TGTGCCAGCAGCTTAGCGCGGTACGAGCAGTACTTC.